The 5 T cell receptor beta chains below all came from one sample that was sequenced in a study of identical twins. Via MiXCR, TCRdb re-called the 5' RACE reads, giving one row per CDR3 protein. The data show under 400,000 distinct CDR3 sequences, around 9.7% seen once. The sample comprised naive T cells sorted from blood. These receptors all come from a woman between 45 and 65 years old in good health.

In this sample, this clonotype turned up a few times. The V and J genes are TRBV27 and TRBJ2-3; a possible D gene is TRBD1 (5 bases). The CDR3 is 13 amino acids. V was shortened by 6 bases and J by 0 bases, with 7 bases between the two germline ends. Germline CDR1 is MNHEY and CDR2 is SMNVEV (reference sequence). CDR3 in amino acids: CASRAGSTDTQYF. The CDR3 DNA follows: TGTGCCAGCAGGGCAGGGAGCACAGATACGCAGTATTTT.

This clonotype was observed many times. This chain joins TRBV14 and TRBJ1-1; D is undetermined. The germline V gene encodes CDR1 SGHDN and CDR2 FVKESK. V was pared by 6 bases and J by 9 bases, with 14 bases between. This CDR3 comprises 12 residues. The CDR3 coding sequence is TGTGCCAGCAGGCTGGTCGTTGACCAAGCTTTCTTT. Translation gives CASRLVVDQAFF.

J is TRBJ2-3 and V is TRBV6-4, with D possibly matching TRBD2 (6 bases). This CDR3 comprises 15 residues. Germline CDR1 and CDR2: MRHNA and SNTAGT. The V end was cut by 4 bases, the J end by 2 bases, with 13 bases between. The CDR3 DNA is TGTGCCAGCAGTGTGGGACTCACAAACACAGATACGCAGTATTTT. It yields the protein CASSVGLTNTDTQYF.

At least ten counts were recorded for this clonotype. V is TRBV6-2 or TRBV6-3 and J is TRBJ2-7, with D tentatively TRBD1 (6 bases). CDR1 is MNHEY and CDR2 is SVGEGT in the germline V gene. The CDR3 sequence is 14 residues long. The V end lost 6 bases, the J end lost 2 bases, and 14 bases lay between the germline ends. CDR3 nucleotides: TGTGCCAGCAGGACTCAGGGGTTCCCCTACGAGCAGTACTTC. Amino acids: CASRTQGFPYEQYF.

The chain recombines TRBV5-1 with TRBJ2-6; D not resolved. Between the trimmed V and J ends, which lost 5 bases and 4 bases, there was a span of 10 bases. From germline, CDR1 is SGHRS and CDR2 YFSETQ. CDR3 length equals 14 residues. Here the CDR3 DNA reads TGCGCCAGCAGAGCTCAGAGGGGGGCCAACGTCCTGACTTTC. Translation: CASRAQRGANVLTF.